This T cell receptor beta chain was sequenced during a study of blood T cells in healthy people across ages. It was with a sample-barcoded 5' primer and a J-beta primer mix that a second PCR of roughly 7 to 12 cycles was run. Each cDNA molecule was tagged by a template-switch adaptor that had 12 random nucleotides. A single record per CDR3 protein comes from TCRdb applying MiXCR to the 5' RACE reads. The table shows some 930,000 distinct CDR3 sequences, with about 29% occurring only once. This clonotype was counted once. The V end lost 4 bases, the J end lost 6 bases, and 16 bases lay between the germline ends. CDR1 and CDR2 (germline): LGHNA, YNFKEQ. CDR3 length: 15 amino acids. Researchers collected about 10 milliliters of peripheral blood from every single donor. With each sample, at least 5 micrograms of total RNA were extracted. The same specimen was also included in a second study, on T cells of mothers and their children. That source notes: A few healthy Caucasian mothers and their six children donated.

The sequence was collected from a middle-aged woman in good health. Sample: blood. The chain carries TRBV4-2 and TRBJ2-4, with D possibly called TRBD1 or TRBD2 (6 bases each). The CDR3 region has the DNA TGTGCCAGCAGCCCCGAAGGGGGGAGTGTAAACATTCAGTACTTC. It codes for CASSPEGGSVNIQYF.